This T cell receptor beta chain comes out of a study of cytomegalovirus exposure and HLA in healthy donors. Clones were read by immunoSEQ multiplex PCR, and TCRdb kept only the in-frame ones, dropping some. Of approximately 160,000 clones in the sample, roughly 84% were seen once. The germline V gene has CDR1 SGDLS and CDR2 YYNGEE. Trimming stripped 2 bases from V and 13 bases from J, with 24 bases between. The CDR3 runs to 15 residues. This clonotype originated in a man aged 30 to 39 in good health and CMV-seropositive. The V and J genes are TRBV9 and TRBJ1-2, with D possibly TRBD1 on 5 matching bases. Source material: PBMCs. The CDR3 coding sequence is TGTGCCAGCAGCGTGGGGCCACCGGGTCCCTATAGTTCCACCTTC. Its translation is CASSVGPPGPYSSTF.